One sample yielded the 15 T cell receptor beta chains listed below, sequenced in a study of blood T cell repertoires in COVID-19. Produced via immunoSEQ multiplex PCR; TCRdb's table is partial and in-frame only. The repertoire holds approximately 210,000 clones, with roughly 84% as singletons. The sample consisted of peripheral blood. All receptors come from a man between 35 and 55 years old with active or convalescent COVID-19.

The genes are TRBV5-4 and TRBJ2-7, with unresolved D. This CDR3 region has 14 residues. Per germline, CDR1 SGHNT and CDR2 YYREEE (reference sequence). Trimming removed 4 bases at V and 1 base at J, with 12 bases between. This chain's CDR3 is CASSLFSSSYEQYF. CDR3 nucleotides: TGTGCCAGCAGCCTCTTTAGCAGTTCCTACGAGCAGTACTTC.

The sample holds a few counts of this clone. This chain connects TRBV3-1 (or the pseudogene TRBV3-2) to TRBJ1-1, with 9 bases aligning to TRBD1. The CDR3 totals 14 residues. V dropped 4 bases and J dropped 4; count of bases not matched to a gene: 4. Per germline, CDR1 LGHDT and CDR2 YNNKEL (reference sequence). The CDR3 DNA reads TGTGCCAGCAGCCTCCGACAGGGGGGCACTGAAGCTTTCTTT. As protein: CASSLRQGGTEAFF.

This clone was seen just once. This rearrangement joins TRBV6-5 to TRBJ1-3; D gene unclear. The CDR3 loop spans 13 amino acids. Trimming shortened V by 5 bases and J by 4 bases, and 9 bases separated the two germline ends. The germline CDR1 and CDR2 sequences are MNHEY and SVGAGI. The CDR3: CASSLSGGNTIYF. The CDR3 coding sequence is TGTGCCAGCAGTCTATCGGGGGGAAACACCATATATTTT.

CDR3 sequence: CASSSPHISTEAFF. The CDR3 DNA reads as TGTGCCAGCAGTTCCCCCCATATTAGCACTGAAGCTTTCTTT. V is TRBV28 and J is TRBJ1-1; no clear D gene. Germline V lookup: CDR1 MDHEN, CDR2 SYDVKM. CDR3 size: 14 residues. The germline V and J ends were trimmed by 4 bases and 4 bases, with 13 bases remaining between them.

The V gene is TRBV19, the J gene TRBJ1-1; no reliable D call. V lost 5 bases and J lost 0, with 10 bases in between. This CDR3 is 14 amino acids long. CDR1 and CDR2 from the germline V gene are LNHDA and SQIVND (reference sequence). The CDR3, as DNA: TGTGCCAGTAGTCTGAGAGGGATGAACACTGAAGCTTTCTTT. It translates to CASSLRGMNTEAFF.

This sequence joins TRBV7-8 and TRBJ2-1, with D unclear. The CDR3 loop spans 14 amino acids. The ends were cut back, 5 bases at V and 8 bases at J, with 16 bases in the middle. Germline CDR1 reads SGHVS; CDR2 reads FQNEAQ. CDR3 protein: CASSLLAPLDEQFF. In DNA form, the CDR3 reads TGTGCCAGCAGCCTTCTGGCCCCCCTGGATGAGCAGTTCTTC.

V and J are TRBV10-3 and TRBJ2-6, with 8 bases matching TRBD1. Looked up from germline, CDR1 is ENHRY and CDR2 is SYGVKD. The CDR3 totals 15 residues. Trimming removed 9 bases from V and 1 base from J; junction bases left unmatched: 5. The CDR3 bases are TGTGCCATTGGGACAGGTCAATCTGGGGCCAACGTCCTGACTTTC. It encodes CAIGTGQSGANVLTF.

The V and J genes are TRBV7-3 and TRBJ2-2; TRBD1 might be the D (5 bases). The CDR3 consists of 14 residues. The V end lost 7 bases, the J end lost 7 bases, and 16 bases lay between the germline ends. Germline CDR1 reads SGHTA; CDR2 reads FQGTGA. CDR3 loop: CASNNVQGGGELFF. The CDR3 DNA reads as TGTGCCAGCAACAATGTCCAGGGCGGCGGGGAGCTGTTTTTT. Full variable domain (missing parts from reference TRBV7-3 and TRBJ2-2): GAGVSQTPSNKVTEKGKYVELRCDPISGHTALYWYRQSLGQGPEFLIYFQGTGAADDSGLPNDRFFAVRPEGSVSTLKIQRTERGDSAVYLCASNNVQGGGELFFGEGSRLTVL.

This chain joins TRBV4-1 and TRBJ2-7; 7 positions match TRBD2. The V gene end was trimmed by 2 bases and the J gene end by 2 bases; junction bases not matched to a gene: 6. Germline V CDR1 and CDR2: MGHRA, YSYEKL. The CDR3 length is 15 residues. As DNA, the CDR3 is TGCGCCAGCAGCCAAAGGCTAGCGGAAACCTACGAGCAGTACTTC. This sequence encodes CASSQRLAETYEQYF.

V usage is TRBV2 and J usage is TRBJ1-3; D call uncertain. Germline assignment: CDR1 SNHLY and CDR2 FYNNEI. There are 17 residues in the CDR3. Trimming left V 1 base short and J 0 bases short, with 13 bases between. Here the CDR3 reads CASSEDRDLSSGNTIYF. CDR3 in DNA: TGTGCCAGCAGTGAAGACCGGGATCTTAGCTCTGGAAACACCATATATTTT.

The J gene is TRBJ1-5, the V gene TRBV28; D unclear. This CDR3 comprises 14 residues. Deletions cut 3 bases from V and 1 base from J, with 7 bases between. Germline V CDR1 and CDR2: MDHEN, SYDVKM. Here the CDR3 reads CASSFPLSNQPQHF. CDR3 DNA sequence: TGTGCCAGCAGTTTCCCCTTAAGCAATCAGCCCCAGCATTTT.

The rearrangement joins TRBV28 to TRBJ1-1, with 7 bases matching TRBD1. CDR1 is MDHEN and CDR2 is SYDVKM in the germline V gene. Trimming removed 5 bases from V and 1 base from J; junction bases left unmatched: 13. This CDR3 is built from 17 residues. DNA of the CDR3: TGTGCCAGCAGTGGTAACAGGGGATTAATCGGGAACACTGAAGCTTTCTTT. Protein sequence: CASSGNRGLIGNTEAFF.

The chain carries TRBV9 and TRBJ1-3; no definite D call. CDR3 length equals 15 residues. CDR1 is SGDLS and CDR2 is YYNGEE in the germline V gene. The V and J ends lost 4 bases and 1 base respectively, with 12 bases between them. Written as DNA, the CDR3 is TGTGCCAGCAGCATGGTAGCCGATTCTGGAAACACCATATATTTT. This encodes CASSMVADSGNTIYF. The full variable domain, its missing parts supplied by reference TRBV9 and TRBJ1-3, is DSGVTQTPKHLITATGQRVTLRCSPRSGDLSVYWYQQSLDQGLQFLIQYYNGEERAKGNILERFSAQQFPDLHSELNLSSLELGDSALYFCASSMVADSGNTIYFGEGSWLTVV.

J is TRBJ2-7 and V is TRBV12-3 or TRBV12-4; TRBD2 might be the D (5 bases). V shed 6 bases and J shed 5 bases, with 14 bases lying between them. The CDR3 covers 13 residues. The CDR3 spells CASRSGRRNEQYF. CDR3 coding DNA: TGTGCCAGCAGGAGCGGACGGAGAAACGAGCAGTACTTC.

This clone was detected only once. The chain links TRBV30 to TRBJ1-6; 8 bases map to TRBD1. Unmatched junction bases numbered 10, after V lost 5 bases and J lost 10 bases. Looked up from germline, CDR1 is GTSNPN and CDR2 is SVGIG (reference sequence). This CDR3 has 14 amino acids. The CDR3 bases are TGTGCCTGGTATCATCAGGGGGCAGGCTCACCCCTCCACTTT. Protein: CAWYHQGAGSPLHF.